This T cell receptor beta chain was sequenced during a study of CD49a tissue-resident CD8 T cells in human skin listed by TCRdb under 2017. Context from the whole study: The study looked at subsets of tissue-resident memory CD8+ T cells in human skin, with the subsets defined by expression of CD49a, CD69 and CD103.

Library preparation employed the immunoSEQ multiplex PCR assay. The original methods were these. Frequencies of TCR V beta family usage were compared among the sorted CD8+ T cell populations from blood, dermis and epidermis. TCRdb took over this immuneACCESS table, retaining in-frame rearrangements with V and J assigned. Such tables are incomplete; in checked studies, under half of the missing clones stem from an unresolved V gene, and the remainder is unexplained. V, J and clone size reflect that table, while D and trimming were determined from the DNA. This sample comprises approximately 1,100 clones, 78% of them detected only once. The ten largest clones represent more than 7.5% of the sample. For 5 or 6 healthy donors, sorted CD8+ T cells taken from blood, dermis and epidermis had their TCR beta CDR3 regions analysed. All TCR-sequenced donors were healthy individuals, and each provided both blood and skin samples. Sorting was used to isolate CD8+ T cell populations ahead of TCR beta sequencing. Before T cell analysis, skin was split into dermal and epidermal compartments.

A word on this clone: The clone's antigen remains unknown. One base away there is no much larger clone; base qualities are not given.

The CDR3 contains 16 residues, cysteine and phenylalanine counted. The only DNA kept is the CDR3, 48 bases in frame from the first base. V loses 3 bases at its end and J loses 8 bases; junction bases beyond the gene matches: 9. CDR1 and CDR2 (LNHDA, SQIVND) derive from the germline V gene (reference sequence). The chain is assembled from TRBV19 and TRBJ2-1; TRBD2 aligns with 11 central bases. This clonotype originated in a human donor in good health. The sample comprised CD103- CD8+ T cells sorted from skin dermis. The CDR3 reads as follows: CASSMTSGALGDEQFF. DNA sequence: TGTGCCAGTAGTATGACTAGCGGGGCACTGGGGGATGAGCAGTTCTTC.